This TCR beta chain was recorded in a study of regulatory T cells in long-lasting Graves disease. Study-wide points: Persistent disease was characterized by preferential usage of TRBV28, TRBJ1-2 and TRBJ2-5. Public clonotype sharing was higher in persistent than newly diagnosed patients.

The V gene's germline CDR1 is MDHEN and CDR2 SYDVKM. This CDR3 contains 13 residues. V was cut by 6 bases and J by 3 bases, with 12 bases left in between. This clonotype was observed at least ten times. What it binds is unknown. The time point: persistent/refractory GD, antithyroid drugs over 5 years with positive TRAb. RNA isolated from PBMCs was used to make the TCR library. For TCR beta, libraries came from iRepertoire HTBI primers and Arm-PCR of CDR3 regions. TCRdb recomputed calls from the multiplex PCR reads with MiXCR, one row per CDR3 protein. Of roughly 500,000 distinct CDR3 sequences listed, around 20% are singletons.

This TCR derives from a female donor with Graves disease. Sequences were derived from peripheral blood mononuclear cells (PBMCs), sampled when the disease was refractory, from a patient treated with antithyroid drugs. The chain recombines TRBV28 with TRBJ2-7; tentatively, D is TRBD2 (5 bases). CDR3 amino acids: CASRGPGVYEQYF. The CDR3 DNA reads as TGTGCCAGCAGGGGCCCCGGGGTCTACGAGCAGTACTTC.